The rows below give T cell receptor beta chains drawn from one sample of a study of neoadjuvant anti-PD-1 for oral cavity cancer. TCRdb keeps only in-frame clones here, not all; method: immunoSEQ multiplex PCR. The sample includes about 42,000 clones, 60% to 80% seen only once; the top ten take approximately 4.8%. The specimen was PBMCs, collected after nivolumab (anti-PD-1) treatment. Receptor source: a person between 40 and 79 years old with oral cavity squamous cell carcinoma. The CDR3 runs from the conserved cysteine through the conserved F or W. Fields, in order: J gene, D gene, V gene, CDR3 length, clone size, CDR3 protein, CDR3 DNA. The D gene is left open where the match is weak. The listing skips clone size in some rows; elsewhere it reads once, few, many or a size class.

J gene: TRBJ2-1; D gene: NA; V gene: TRBV7-9; CDR3 length: 18; clone size: NA; CDR3 protein: CASSPRPSIALTYNEQFF; CDR3 DNA: TGTGCCAGCAGCCCCCGACCCAGCATAGCTTTGACCTACAATGAGCAGTTCTTC
J gene: TRBJ1-1; D gene: NA; V gene: TRBV19; CDR3 length: 13; clone size: NA; CDR3 protein: CASGGLMNTEAFF; CDR3 DNA: TGTGCCAGTGGAGGTCTCATGAACACTGAAGCTTTCTTT
J gene: TRBJ2-7; D gene: TRBD1; V gene: TRBV15; CDR3 length: 16; clone size: once; CDR3 protein: CATSRGFQTGVYEQYF; CDR3 DNA: TGTGCCACCAGCAGAGGGTTTCAAACAGGGGTCTACGAGCAGTACTTC
J gene: TRBJ1-1; D gene: NA; V gene: TRBV2; CDR3 length: 14; clone size: NA; CDR3 protein: CATFREGGRTEAFF; CDR3 DNA: TGTGCCACCTTTAGGGAGGGCGGTCGGACTGAAGCTTTCTTT
J gene: TRBJ1-5; D gene: NA; V gene: TRBV10-2; CDR3 length: 14; clone size: NA; CDR3 protein: CASSESGARQPQHF; CDR3 DNA: TGCGCCAGCAGTGAGTCAGGGGCCCGTCAGCCCCAGCATTTT
J gene: TRBJ2-7; D gene: TRBD2; V gene: TRBV5-4; CDR3 length: 13; clone size: NA; CDR3 protein: CASSLPGGGEQYF; CDR3 DNA: TGTGCCAGCAGCTTGCCGGGAGGGGGCGAGCAGTACTTC
J gene: TRBJ1-6; D gene: NA; V gene: TRBV19; CDR3 length: 14; clone size: NA; CDR3 protein: CASSMGQGNSPLHF; CDR3 DNA: TGTGCCAGTAGTATGGGGCAGGGAAATTCACCCCTCCACTTT
J gene: TRBJ1-2; D gene: NA; V gene: TRBV5-4; CDR3 length: 16; clone size: NA; CDR3 protein: CASSSPYRESSYGYTF; CDR3 DNA: TGTGCCAGCAGCTCCCCCTACAGGGAGTCTAGCTATGGCTACACCTTC
J gene: TRBJ2-3; D gene: NA; V gene: TRBV19; CDR3 length: 13; clone size: NA; CDR3 protein: CASSPRGADTQYF; CDR3 DNA: TGTGCCAGTAGTCCCAGGGGGGCAGATACGCAGTATTTT
J gene: TRBJ2-2; D gene: TRBD1; V gene: TRBV5-1; CDR3 length: 15; clone size: medium-sized; CDR3 protein: CASSLEGASTGELFF; CDR3 DNA: TGCGCCAGCAGCTTGGAGGGGGCGAGCACCGGGGAGCTGTTTTTT
J gene: TRBJ2-3; D gene: NA; V gene: TRBV5-1; CDR3 length: 12; clone size: NA; CDR3 protein: CASSYASDTQYF; CDR3 DNA: TGCGCCAGCAGTTACGCTTCAGATACGCAGTATTTT
J gene: TRBJ1-1; D gene: NA; V gene: TRBV6-1; CDR3 length: 11; clone size: NA; CDR3 protein: CASSSPSEAFF; CDR3 DNA: TGTGCCAGTTCGAGTCCTTCTGAAGCTTTCTTT
J gene: TRBJ2-7; D gene: TRBD2; V gene: TRBV11-1; CDR3 length: 15; clone size: NA; CDR3 protein: CASSLGGGFSYEQYF; CDR3 DNA: TGTGCCAGCAGCTTAGGGGGAGGGTTCTCCTACGAGCAGTACTTC
J gene: TRBJ1-2; D gene: TRBD1; V gene: TRBV6-1; CDR3 length: 11; clone size: once; CDR3 protein: CASTGQGGYTF; CDR3 DNA: TGTGCCAGTACCGGACAGGGAGGATACACCTTC
J gene: TRBJ2-7; D gene: NA; V gene: TRBV19; CDR3 length: 14; clone size: few; CDR3 protein: CASSIDGARYEQYF; CDR3 DNA: TGTGCCAGTAGTATCGATGGGGCCCGCTACGAGCAGTACTTC
J gene: TRBJ2-1; D gene: TRBD2; V gene: TRBV7-2; CDR3 length: 14; clone size: NA; CDR3 protein: CASSLALAGAEQFF; CDR3 DNA: TGTGCCAGCAGCTTAGCACTAGCGGGAGCTGAGCAGTTCTTC
J gene: TRBJ2-7; D gene: NA; V gene: TRBV11-2; CDR3 length: 11; clone size: few; CDR3 protein: CASSLNYEQYF; CDR3 DNA: TGTGCCAGCAGCTTAAACTACGAGCAGTACTTC
J gene: TRBJ1-2; D gene: NA; V gene: TRBV2; CDR3 length: 14; clone size: NA; CDR3 protein: CASSVGAGTYGYTF; CDR3 DNA: TGTGCCAGCAGTGTAGGAGCAGGGACCTATGGCTACACCTTC
J gene: TRBJ1-6; D gene: NA; V gene: TRBV2; CDR3 length: 13; clone size: NA; CDR3 protein: CASSERGVSPLHF; CDR3 DNA: TGTGCCAGCAGTGAAAGGGGGGTTTCACCCCTCCACTTT
J gene: TRBJ2-7; D gene: NA; V gene: TRBV6-1; CDR3 length: 12; clone size: NA; CDR3 protein: CASSRQGYEQYF; CDR3 DNA: TGTGCCAGCAGTCGGCAGGGGTACGAGCAGTACTTC
J gene: TRBJ1-1; D gene: NA; V gene: TRBV5-6; CDR3 length: 16; clone size: NA; CDR3 protein: CASSLVGGAVGTEAFF; CDR3 DNA: TGTGCCAGCAGCTTGGTGGGAGGGGCAGTTGGCACTGAAGCTTTCTTT
J gene: TRBJ2-7; D gene: NA; V gene: TRBV27; CDR3 length: 15; clone size: NA; CDR3 protein: CASSSTGQPAYEQYF; CDR3 DNA: TGTGCCAGCAGTTCTACAGGACAGCCCGCCTACGAGCAGTACTTC
J gene: TRBJ2-3; D gene: NA; V gene: TRBV5-1; CDR3 length: 14; clone size: NA; CDR3 protein: CASGEQGMIDTQYF; CDR3 DNA: TGCGCCAGCGGGGAGCAGGGTATGATCGATACGCAGTATTTT
J gene: TRBJ2-1; D gene: NA; V gene: TRBV7-7; CDR3 length: 13; clone size: NA; CDR3 protein: CASSLDSYNEQFF; CDR3 DNA: TGTGCTAGCAGCTTAGACAGCTACAATGAGCAGTTCTTC
J gene: TRBJ1-5; D gene: TRBD1; V gene: TRBV2; CDR3 length: 16; clone size: few; CDR3 protein: CASGDRSLLGNQPQHF; CDR3 DNA: TGTGCCAGCGGGGACAGGTCCTTACTGGGCAATCAGCCCCAGCATTTT
J gene: TRBJ2-7; D gene: NA; V gene: TRBV19; CDR3 length: 12; clone size: NA; CDR3 protein: CASSIGRGEQYF; CDR3 DNA: TGTGCCAGTAGTATAGGAAGGGGCGAGCAGTACTTC
J gene: TRBJ1-1; D gene: NA; V gene: TRBV28; CDR3 length: 14; clone size: NA; CDR3 protein: CASSLRGRDTEAFF; CDR3 DNA: TGTGCCAGCAGTTTACGGGGGCGGGACACTGAAGCTTTCTTT
J gene: TRBJ2-4; D gene: TRBD1; V gene: TRBV5-1; CDR3 length: 16; clone size: NA; CDR3 protein: CASSLPGDSRKNIQYF; CDR3 DNA: TGCGCCAGCAGCTTGCCTGGGGACAGCAGGAAAAACATTCAGTACTTC
J gene: TRBJ2-3; D gene: TRBD2; V gene: TRBV11-3; CDR3 length: 16; clone size: few; CDR3 protein: CASSPGLAGGTDTQYF; CDR3 DNA: TGTGCCAGCAGCCCGGGACTAGCGGGGGGCACAGATACGCAGTATTTT
J gene: TRBJ1-1; D gene: NA; V gene: TRBV10-2; CDR3 length: 13; clone size: NA; CDR3 protein: CASGGQLNTEAFF; CDR3 DNA: TGCGCCAGCGGAGGACAGCTAAACACTGAAGCTTTCTTT
J gene: TRBJ2-6; D gene: NA; V gene: TRBV5-1; CDR3 length: 15; clone size: NA; CDR3 protein: CASSLLGAGANVLTF; CDR3 DNA: TGCGCCAGCAGCTTGTTGGGTGCTGGGGCCAACGTCCTGACTTTC
J gene: TRBJ1-1; D gene: TRBD1; V gene: TRBV12-5; CDR3 length: 14; clone size: NA; CDR3 protein: CASLQDRGDTEAFF; CDR3 DNA: TGTGCTAGCCTCCAAGACAGGGGAGACACTGAAGCTTTCTTT
J gene: TRBJ2-5; D gene: NA; V gene: TRBV7-9; CDR3 length: 15; clone size: NA; CDR3 protein: CASSLALPYQETQYF; CDR3 DNA: TGTGCCAGCAGCTTAGCGCTCCCGTACCAAGAGACCCAGTACTTC
J gene: TRBJ2-5; D gene: NA; V gene: TRBV4-1; CDR3 length: 13; clone size: NA; CDR3 protein: CASSQISQETQYF; CDR3 DNA: TGCGCCAGCAGCCAAATCAGCCAAGAGACCCAGTACTTC